These 8 T cell receptor beta chains share one sample of origin, sequenced in a study of T cell responses to AZD1222 COVID-19 vaccine. TCRdb's table, derived via immunoSEQ multiplex PCR, lists solely in-frame clones and lacks some. The sample yields around 100,000 clones, roughly 90% seen once. The sequenced sample was peripheral blood, obtained on day 0 of AZD1222 vaccination. The receptors come from an adult in good health.

This chain links TRBV20-1 with TRBJ1-1, with 7 positions matching TRBD1. The length of the CDR3 is 13 residues. V lost 6 bases and J lost 12; bases outside the gene matches: 16. CDR1 and CDR2 (germline): DFQATT, SNEGSKA (reference sequence). The CDR3 region has the DNA TGCAGTGCAAGTGACAGGGTGGAGGGTTCGTCTTTCTTT. Its protein product is CSASDRVEGSSFF.

The chain links TRBV28 to TRBJ1-5; 9 bases line up with TRBD1. Germline V CDR1 and CDR2: MDHEN, SYDVKM. The CDR3 runs to 15 residues. With V trimmed by 5 bases and J by 7 bases, 9 bases remained unmatched. CDR3 amino acids: CASSPPGQGIQPQHF. CDR3 DNA sequence: TGTGCCAGCAGTCCCCCGGGACAGGGAATCCAGCCCCAGCATTTT.

The CDR3 spells CASSLESRGGYTF. CDR3 bases: TGTGCCAGCAGCTTAGAATCTAGGGGTGGCTACACCTTC. The gene calls are TRBV7-9 and TRBJ1-2; D is possibly TRBD1 (5 bases). This CDR3 is built from 13 residues. Per the germline V gene, CDR1 is SEHNR and CDR2 is FQNEAQ (reference sequence). V lost 1 base to trimming and J lost 7 bases, with 10 bases between them.

The gene calls are TRBV5-6 and TRBJ2-1; D may match TRBD1 or TRBD2 (5 bases each). The CDR3 runs to 16 residues. Germline V gene data show CDR1 as SGHDT and CDR2 as YYEEEE. V dropped 2 bases and J dropped 0 bases, with 12 bases sitting between them. CDR3 sequence reads: CASSFWGPSSYNEQFF. In DNA, the CDR3 is TGTGCCAGCAGCTTCTGGGGACCAAGCTCCTACAATGAGCAGTTCTTC. Together with reference TRBV5-6 and TRBJ2-1, the CDR3 gives the full variable domain: DAGVTQSPTHLIKTRGQQVTLRCSPKSGHDTVSWYQQALGQGPQFIFQYYEEEERQRGNFPDRFSGHQFPNYSSELNVNALLLGDSALYLCASSFWGPSSYNEQFFGPGTRLTVL.

This chain links TRBV18 with TRBJ1-2; D may be TRBD1 (6 bases). The CDR3 covers 15 residues. Deletions cut 0 bases from V and 8 bases from J, with 16 bases between. Germline-derived CDR1 and CDR2 are KGHSH and LQKENI. Here the CDR3 DNA reads TGTGCCAGCTCACCACCATACAGGGTTGGCGGCGGCTACACCTTC. Translation: CASSPPYRVGGGYTF.

The chain employs TRBV18 and TRBJ1-2; TRBD1 matches at 9 bases. Germline V gene sequence: CDR1 KGHSH, CDR2 LQKENI. This CDR3 comprises 16 residues. Germline trimming cut 3 bases from V and 4 bases from J; bases unmatched to any gene: 9. CDR3: CASSPGTGTFGYGYTF. The CDR3 coding sequence is TGTGCCAGCTCACCCGGGACAGGGACCTTCGGCTATGGCTACACCTTC.

The chain carries TRBV7-2 and TRBJ1-1, with D uncertain. CDR3 length: 13 amino acids. V was clipped by 1 base and J by 7 bases, with 10 bases between them. CDR1 and CDR2 from the germline V gene are SGHTA and FQGNSA. Here the CDR3 DNA reads TGTGCCAGCAGCTTAGTAGAGAACGTTGAAGCTTTCTTT. Translating it yields CASSLVENVEAFF. The full variable domain, in which reference TRBV7-2 and TRBJ1-1 provide the parts outside the CDR3, is GAGVSQSPSNKVTEKGKDVELRCDPISGHTALYWYRQSLGQGLEFLIYFQGNSAPDKSGLPSDRFSAERTGGSVSTLTIQRTQQEDSAVYLCASSLVENVEAFFGQGTRLTVV.

The chain employs TRBV6-5 and TRBJ1-6; D may be TRBD1 (6 bases). The CDR3 spans 14 residues. In germline, CDR1 is MNHEY, CDR2 SVGAGI. The germline V and J ends were trimmed by 5 bases and 7 bases, with 12 bases remaining between them. DNA of the CDR3: TGTGCCAGCAGTCTGCAGGGGAGCAATTCACCCCTCCACTTT. Translated, it gives CASSLQGSNSPLHF.